This T cell receptor beta chain originates from a study of CD8 T cells in Susac syndrome (dated by TCRdb to 2018 to 2020). Regarding the complete study: Repertoire sequencing was used to test whether CD8+ T cell activation and differentiation in Susac syndrome was antigen driven.

RNA was extracted with the RNeasy kit and roughly 0.5 to 1 ug was reverse transcribed using random hexamers. The immunoSEQ multiplex PCR assay, covering 54 Vbeta and 13 Jbeta segments, was used to amplify TCR beta CDR3 regions. To correct PCR amplification bias, a synthetic template baseline was used for both primer optimization and computational correction. Per the authors' processing: Only productive sequences were kept, with reads annotated to V, D and J genes according to IMGT and analyzed in immunoSEQ Analyzer. Clonality was computed as one minus Shannon entropy normalized by log2 of the number of productive unique sequences. For each patient and control, public and private clones were evaluated within the 100 most prevalent clones. A clone was defined as Susac-specific if it was absent from the healthy and MS cohorts, from about a thousand published viral clones and from other ImmuneACCESS disease sequences. The public reads were reanalyzed by TCRdb: fastp trimming at Q25, MiXCR alignment, in-frame beta chains only. Every entry covers one CDR3 protein and lists the most common genes and DNA from its rows. These V and J calls derive from TCRdb rather than the authors' analysis. The sample table shows 200,000 or so distinct CDR3 sequences, and approximately 96% are seen once. In total, the top ten clones hold around 0.09% of the sample.

This clonotype occurred once. The target of this receptor is not known. Per-nucleotide qualities are absent, and no much larger clonotype sits a single base away. Weak support is all one read offers. V loses 1 base at its end and J loses 6 bases; junction bases beyond the gene matches: 6. Reading from cysteine to phenylalanine, the CDR3 counts 13 amino acids. The entry retains the CDR3 DNA only, 39 bases that are in frame from base 1. CDR1 and CDR2 (SQVTM, ANQGSEA) derive from the germline V gene. Peripheral blood CD8+ and CD4+ T cells from healthy donors, Susac syndrome patients and multiple sclerosis patients were profiled by high-throughput TCR beta sequencing. The multiple sclerosis controls were treatment-naive patients whose relapsing-remitting disease, either stable or active, fulfilled the revised McDonald criteria. Bulk CD8+ and CD4+ T cells were purified by magnetic negative isolation, whereas CD8+ TEMRA cells were enriched by FACS. Blood was collected in EDTA tubes and processed within 24 hours, with PBMCs isolated through density gradient centrifugation. PBMCs intended for TCR sequencing were cryopreserved in liquid nitrogen and were subsequently thawed in a 37 degrees C water bath. The sorted or isolated CD4+, CD8+ and CD8+ TEMRA cells reached a purity of at least 90%.

Study-level results and caveats: The number of individuals in the TCR sequencing and HLA analysis was acknowledged as relatively small.

The sample comprised CD4+ T cells from PBMCs. The sequence came from a human donor with multiple sclerosis. This receptor chain uses TRBV29-1 and TRBJ2-7; 7 nucleotides in the junction match TRBD1. The CDR3 protein is CSVEASNRGEQYF. The DNA is TGCAGCGTTGAAGCGTCAAACAGGGGCGAGCAGTACTTC.